The 16 T cell receptor beta chains given below trace back to one sample, sequenced in a study of cytomegalovirus exposure and HLA in healthy donors. The PCR ran on 60 Vbeta and 13 Jbeta primers. Clones were sequenced by immunoSEQ multiplex PCR, and TCRdb holds only the in-frame ones, with some missing. This sample has about 140,000 clones, with 65% to 80% found just once. Sequencing was done on a sample of PBMCs. These receptors were obtained from a woman in her thirties in good health and CMV-seronegative.

The gene calls are TRBV28 and TRBJ2-3, with TRBD2 matching 7 bases. The germline V gene encodes CDR1 MDHEN and CDR2 SYDVKM. V gave up 5 bases and J gave up 3 bases; unmatched junction bases: 5. This CDR3 is built from 14 residues. The CDR3 spells CASSPSGRTDTQYF. In DNA, the CDR3 is TGTGCCAGCAGTCCCTCCGGGAGGACAGATACGCAGTATTTT.

The J gene is TRBJ2-1, the V gene TRBV5-4, with 10 bases fitting TRBD2. The CDR3 has 16 amino acids. V shed 4 bases and J 4 bases; nucleotides not matched to a gene: 8. Germline V gene sequence: CDR1 SGHNT, CDR2 YYREEE (reference sequence). The CDR3 DNA follows: TGTGCCAGCAGCGTCAGCGGGAGGGCCGAGTACAATGAGCAGTTCTTC. Protein product: CASSVSGRAEYNEQFF.

V gene TRBV5-8 combines with J gene TRBJ2-3; no definite D call. Germline V gives CDR1 SGHTS, CDR2 YDEGEE. The V end was cut by 0 bases, the J end by 1 base, with 9 bases between. This CDR3 contains 15 residues. CDR3 in DNA: TGTGCCAGCAGCTTGGATGGCCCCGGCACAGATACGCAGTATTTT. This gives the protein CASSLDGPGTDTQYF.

This clone was recorded once. The chain combines TRBV6-6 with TRBJ2-5, with D unclear. Deletions cut 3 bases from V and 0 bases from J, with 8 bases between. The CDR3 runs 14 residues. Per germline, CDR1 MNHNY and CDR2 SVGAGI (reference sequence). DNA of the CDR3: TGTGCCAGCAGTTATGGTGAGCACCAAGAGACCCAGTACTTC. Encoded protein: CASSYGEHQETQYF.

This clone was seen just once. The chain joins TRBV9 to TRBJ2-3; D might be TRBD2 (5 bases). The CDR3 contains 16 residues. V was trimmed by 4 bases and J by 0 bases, leaving 15 bases between them. The germline gives CDR1 SGDLS, CDR2 YYNGEE. CDR3 loop: CASSSDVGVSTDTQYF. CDR3 sequence (DNA): TGTGCCAGCAGCTCAGATGTGGGAGTGAGCACAGATACGCAGTATTTT.

A few counts support this clone. J is TRBJ1-2 and V is TRBV13; D is perhaps TRBD1 (6 bases). V dropped 2 bases and J dropped 6 bases, with 16 bases sitting between them. The V gene's germline CDR1 is PRHDT and CDR2 FYEKMQ (reference sequence). The CDR3 is 15 amino acids. The CDR3 nucleotides read TGTGCCAGCAGCTTATACGCAGGGGAATCAGATGGCTACACCTTC. This gives the protein CASSLYAGESDGYTF.

The chain has TRBV7-9 and TRBJ2-1; no reliable D call. Trimming stripped 1 base from V and 9 bases from J, with 4 bases between. The CDR3 covers 11 residues. Germline V lookup: CDR1 SEHNR, CDR2 FQNEAQ (reference sequence). The CDR3 sequence is CASSLVGEQFF. CDR3 nucleotides: TGTGCCAGCAGCTTAGTCGGTGAGCAGTTCTTC.

This chain's CDR3 is CASSFTGTGYNYEQYF. The CDR3 DNA reads as TGTGCCAGCAGTTTTACCGGGACAGGGTACAACTACGAGCAGTACTTC. The chain carries TRBV25-1 and TRBJ2-7; 9 nucleotides match TRBD1. CDR3 length equals 16 residues. The junction had 11 bases not matched to a gene; V was cut back by 5 bases and J by 3 bases. The germline V gene encodes CDR1 MGHDK and CDR2 SYGVNS.

In its sample, this clone was seen many times. The rearrangement joins TRBV5-1 to TRBJ2-6; 7 bases are a match to TRBD1. With V trimmed by 6 bases and J by 0 bases, 12 bases remained unmatched. The V gene's germline CDR1 is SGHRS and CDR2 YFSETQ. CDR3 length equals 18 residues. CDR3 in DNA: TGCGCCAGCACCGAAACTAGGGACAGATACTCTGGGGCCAACGTCCTGACTTTC. Its protein product is CASTETRDRYSGANVLTF.

The CDR3 spells CASSEKEEGAAQYF. CDR3 sequence (DNA): TGTGCCAGCAGTGAAAAGGAGGAGGGGGCGGCCCAGTACTTC. This chain links TRBV6-5 with TRBJ2-5, with D maybe TRBD1 (7 bases). V lost 5 bases and J lost 9, with 19 bases in between. The CDR3 loop spans 14 amino acids. In germline, CDR1 is MNHEY, CDR2 SVGAGI.

The rearrangement joins TRBV4-2 to TRBJ2-5; no clear D. CDR1 is LGHNA and CDR2 is YNFKEQ in the germline V gene. Trimming removed 1 base at V and 5 bases at J, with 14 bases between. The CDR3 covers 15 residues. CDR3 sequence (DNA): TGTGCCAGCAGCCAAGGGCACCTAGATGGGGAGACCCAGTACTTC. It encodes CASSQGHLDGETQYF.

The chain has TRBV27 and TRBJ1-3, with TRBD1 identical over 9 bases. Trimming at V came to 6 bases and at J to 4 bases, leaving 7 bases not matched to a gene. Germline V gene data show CDR1 as MNHEY and CDR2 as SMNVEV (reference sequence). CDR3 size: 15 residues. CDR3 in amino acids: CASSLQGARGNTIYF. CDR3 nucleotide sequence: TGTGCCAGCAGCCTACAGGGGGCGAGAGGAAACACCATATATTTT.

The chain is built from TRBV11-3 and TRBJ2-2; no clear D gene. Germline V gene lookup returns CDR1 SGHNT and CDR2 YENEEA. Trimming pared 7 bases from V and 5 bases from J, leaving 14 bases between. This CDR3 has 14 amino acids. CDR3 nucleotide sequence: TGTGCCAGCACCACCCGCCGCAGGACCGGGGAGCTGTTTTTT. Translation: CASTTRRRTGELFF. Full variable domain (outside the CDR3, taken from reference TRBV11-3 and TRBJ2-2): EAGVVQSPRYKIIEKKQPVAFWCNPISGHNTLYWYLQNLGQGPELLIRYENEEAVDDSQLPKDRFSAERLKGVDSTLKIQPAELGDSAVYLCASTTRRRTGELFFGEGSRLTVL.

A few counts support this clone. The chain employs TRBV5-1 and TRBJ2-1; 8 nucleotides align to TRBD1. Germline V CDR1 and CDR2: SGHRS, YFSETQ. This CDR3 is built from 20 residues. The V gene end was trimmed by 4 bases and the J gene end by 1 base; junction bases not matched to a gene: 19. The CDR3 nucleotides read TGCGCCAGCAGCCGGGGCGGGGCAGGGGGCATCGGGCGATCCTACAATGAGCAGTTCTTC. Translation: CASSRGGAGGIGRSYNEQFF.

Notes on this clone: Relative to the germline gene, one junction end is altered; a read error may explain this. The V gene is TRBV30, the J gene TRBJ2-2, with TRBD1 identical over 7 bases. Germline CDR1 GTSNPN, CDR2 SVGIG (reference sequence). This CDR3 region has 17 residues. The CDR3 DNA follows: TGTGCCTGGAGTGTACGGAAAGGGACAGCGAACACCGGGGAGCTGTTGTTT. Translated, it gives CAWSVRKGTANTGELLF.

V is TRBV5-1 and J is TRBJ2-3; D call uncertain. The CDR3 has 16 amino acids. Per germline, CDR1 SGHRS and CDR2 YFSETQ. Deletions cut 2 bases from V and 1 base from J, with 14 bases between. The CDR3: CASSFGQVHGTDTQYF. In DNA, the CDR3 is TGCGCCAGCAGCTTTGGGCAGGTCCACGGCACAGATACGCAGTATTTT.